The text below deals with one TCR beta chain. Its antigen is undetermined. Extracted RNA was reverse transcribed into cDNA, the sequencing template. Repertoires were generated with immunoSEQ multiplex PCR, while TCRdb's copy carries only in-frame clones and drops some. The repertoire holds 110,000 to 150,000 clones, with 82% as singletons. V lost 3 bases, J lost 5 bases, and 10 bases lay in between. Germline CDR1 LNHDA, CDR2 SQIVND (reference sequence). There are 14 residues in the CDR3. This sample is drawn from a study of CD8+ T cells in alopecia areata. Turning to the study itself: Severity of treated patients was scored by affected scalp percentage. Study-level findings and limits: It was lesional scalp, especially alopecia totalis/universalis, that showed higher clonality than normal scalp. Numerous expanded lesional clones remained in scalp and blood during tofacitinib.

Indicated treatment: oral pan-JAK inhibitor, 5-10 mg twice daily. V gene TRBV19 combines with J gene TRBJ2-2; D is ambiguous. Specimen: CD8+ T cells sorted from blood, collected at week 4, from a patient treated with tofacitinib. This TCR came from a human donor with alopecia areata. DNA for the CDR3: TGTGCCAGTAGTATCCTTCCCCAAACCGGGGAGCTGTTTTTT. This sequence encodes CASSILPQTGELFF.